One TCR beta chain is described in this entry. Which antigen it targets is not known. Per-base qualities were not stored, and no clone one base away is much larger. According to the germline V gene, CDR1 reads MNHEY and CDR2 reads SVGAGI. V and J are truncated by 7 bases and 5 bases respectively, leaving an intervening sequence of 20 bases. The CDR3 runs 15 residues from the cysteine to the phenylalanine. The kept DNA is CDR3 alone, 45 bases in frame from the first base. This entry is derived from a study of blood T cell repertoires in COVID-19 (dated by TCRdb to the early 2020s). In terms of the full investigation: Collaborator samples came from the United States, Italy and Spain and covered acute and convalescent phases of COVID-19. A de-identified subject ID, COVID-19 status, age in years and sex were almost always included in the sample metadata. Samples were obtained from the ongoing ImmuneRACE study (first 160 participants) and from about 1,300 subjects provided by 6 global collaborators. A freely available public database, intended as a resource for researchers studying the immune response to SARS-CoV-2, is where the repertoires were released. HLA class I and class II types, where available, came from metadata supplied by the sample provider rather than from assay-based typing. Subjects who had been exposed to COVID-19, were actively infected with it, or had recovered from it provided the deeply sampled blood TCRbeta repertoires that made up the dataset. The prospective study material was composed of cDNA or gDNA derived from T cells, B-cell-depleted T cells, or PBMCs. Study-level results and caveats: How much clinical and demographic metadata was included differed by source and by participant, and the metadata was provided uncurated.

The immunoSEQ Assay, a bias-controlled multiplex PCR, was used to amplify TCRbeta CDR3 regions from genomic DNA. Per the authors' processing: Within the assay, amplification of reference gene primers was used to estimate how many nucleated cells each sample contained. To quantify the absolute abundance of each unique TCRbeta CDR3 rearrangement, sequence reads were collapsed and filtered. Productive Simpson clonality was computed per sample as the square root of Simpson's diversity index over productive rearrangements. TCRdb limited this immuneACCESS table to in-frame rearrangements with V and J called. A share of clones is missing; checked studies link under half to unresolved V genes, and the rest is unexplained. V, J and clone size reflect that table, while D and trimming were determined from the DNA. For this sample the table gives fewer than 35,000 clones, of which roughly nine tenths were detected only once. The top ten constitute around 4.6% of the sample.

Collaborating institutions collected whole blood in K2EDTA tubes following their own protocols. For TCRbeta analysis, collaborator samples were shipped as frozen whole blood, as isolated PBMCs, or as DNA extracted from either sample type. The V and J genes are TRBV6-5 and TRBJ2-5, and possibly TRBD1, on 5 matching bases. The sequence was obtained from an older man with active COVID-19. Sequencing was done on a sample of peripheral blood. The CDR3 amino acid sequence is: CASIRTSTPGETQYF. The DNA is TGTGCCAGCATAAGGACCTCCACCCCAGGGGAGACCCAGTACTTC.